Shown below are 16 T cell receptor beta chains from a single sample sequenced in a study of blood T cells in healthy people across ages. A J-beta primer mix and a sample-barcoded 5' primer were used in a second PCR of roughly 6 to 11 cycles. TCRdb re-called the 5' RACE reads with MiXCR, one entry per CDR3 protein. This sample yields roughly 700,000 distinct CDR3 sequences, of which around 32% are seen a single time; 15% belongs to the top ten. Input material: blood. Every receptor here comes from a woman of 80 years or more in good health.

There are many counts of this clonotype. This may come from a read error, since a much larger clone is one base off. The rearrangement uses TRBV7-2 and TRBJ1-4; D is undetermined. This CDR3 has 14 amino acids. The V gene's germline CDR1 is SGHTA and CDR2 FQGNSA. CDR3 residues: CASSNLATNEKRFF. The DNA of the CDR3 is TGTGCCAGCAGCAACCTTGCAACTAATGAAAAACGGTTTTTT.

This clonotype was seen only a few times. CDR3 DNA: TGTGCCAGCAGTCCTCTAGCGGGGGTAGACAATGAGCAGTTCTTC. It yields the protein CASSPLAGVDNEQFF. The rearrangement uses TRBV2 and TRBJ2-1; 10 bases map to TRBD2. Trimming at V came to 5 bases and at J to 5 bases, leaving 6 bases not matched to a gene. This CDR3 has 15 amino acids. The germline gives CDR1 SNHLY, CDR2 FYNNEI.

This rearrangement joins TRBV19 to TRBJ2-1; 7 nucleotides align to TRBD1. Losses at the gene ends were 6 bases for V and 4 bases for J; bases not matched to a gene: 15. CDR3 length: 17 amino acids. Germline CDR1 and CDR2: LNHDA and SQIVND (reference sequence). The CDR3: CASRPRAGQATYNEQFF. In DNA form, the CDR3 reads TGTGCCAGTAGACCCCGCGCAGGACAGGCGACTTACAATGAGCAGTTCTTC.

This clonotype has a count of ten or more. V and J are TRBV2 and TRBJ1-4, with 7 bases aligning to TRBD1. With V trimmed by 6 bases and J by 8 bases, 6 bases remained unmatched. The CDR3 has 13 amino acids. Germline lookup yields CDR1 SNHLY and CDR2 FYNNEI. CDR3 sequence (DNA): TGTGCCAGCAGAGGGACAGTGGGAGAAAAACTGTTTTTT. Protein sequence: CASRGTVGEKLFF. Filled out from reference TRBV2 and TRBJ1-4, the complete variable domain reads EPEVTQTPSHQVTQMGQEVILRCVPISNHLYFYWYRQILGQKVEFLVSFYNNEISEKSEIFDDQFSVERPDGSNFTLKIRSTKLEDSAMYFCASRGTVGEKLFFGSGTQLSVL.

This clonotype was seen at least ten times. The J gene is TRBJ1-2, the V gene TRBV6-1; D gene ambiguous. Germline V gene sequence: CDR1 MNHNS, CDR2 SASEGT. This CDR3 region has 14 residues. The ends were cut back, 0 bases at V and 6 bases at J, with 11 bases in the middle. The CDR3 bases are TGTGCCAGCAGTGAAGCACCAGCTTGGGATGGCTACACCTTC. It is translated as CASSEAPAWDGYTF.

The chain has TRBV28 and TRBJ2-5; tentatively, D is TRBD2 (5 bases). The CDR3 extends over 11 amino acids. CDR1 MDHEN and CDR2 SYDVKM come from the germline V gene. The V gene lost 10 bases and the J gene lost 11 bases, with 17 bases spanning the gap. CDR3 protein: CAIAGINEQYF. In DNA, the CDR3 is TGTGCCATTGCCGGGATCAATGAGCAGTACTTC.

Concerning this clonotype itself: This may arise from a read error, as a much more abundant clone is one base away. The V gene is TRBV7-3, the J gene TRBJ2-7, with TRBD2 matching 13 bases. Trimming at V came to 5 bases and at J to 7 bases, leaving 11 bases not matched to a gene. The CDR3 has 16 amino acids. Germline CDR1 and CDR2: SGHTA and FQGTGA. CDR3 DNA sequence: TGTGCCAGCAGCCCCACTAGCGGGGGGGCCTACAATGAGCAGTACTTC. This encodes CASSPTSGGAYNEQYF.

The chain carries TRBV6-1 and TRBJ1-6; D uncertain. The V gene lost 2 bases and the J gene lost 6 bases, with 8 bases spanning the gap. Germline values: CDR1 MNHNS, CDR2 SASEGT. The CDR3 is 14 amino acids. CDR3 sequence reads: CASSELRGNSPLHF. As DNA, the CDR3 is TGTGCCAGCAGTGAACTTCGCGGTAATTCACCCCTCCACTTT.

This clonotype was seen ten or more times. Being one base from a much bigger clone, this may be a read error. This chain links TRBV7-9 with TRBJ2-7; D gene ambiguous. Germline assignment: CDR1 SEHNR and CDR2 FQNEAQ (reference sequence). The CDR3 runs 12 residues. The chain's CDR3 is CPSSRSSDVQYF. Written as DNA, the CDR3 is TGTCCCAGCAGCCGATCCTCCGATGTGCAGTACTTC.

The rearrangement links TRBV9 to TRBJ2-3; 11 bases match TRBD2. The CDR3 totals 17 residues. Per the germline V gene, CDR1 is SGDLS and CDR2 is YYNGEE. Trimming at V came to 4 bases and at J to 9 bases, leaving 16 bases not matched to a gene. The CDR3 region is CASSLTAGTSGPQTQYF. DNA of the CDR3: TGTGCCAGCAGCCTGACCGCCGGGACTAGCGGACCGCAAACGCAGTATTTT.

This clonotype has at least ten counts. The J gene is TRBJ1-5, the V gene TRBV7-2; TRBD1 might be the D (5 bases). The CDR3 has 15 residues. Germline V CDR1 and CDR2: SGHTA, FQGNSA. V was trimmed by 4 bases and J by 9 bases, leaving 19 bases between them. The CDR3 nucleotides are TGTGCCAGCAGCTCCGGGGGGACCCGGGGATTGCCCCAGCATTTT. Translated: CASSSGGTRGLPQHF.

This clonotype was picked up many times. V and J are TRBV3-1 and TRBJ2-7; a weak D match, TRBD1 (5 bases). The CDR3 contains 14 residues. Trimming pared 5 bases from V and 1 base from J, leaving 12 bases between. CDR1 and CDR2 (germline): LGHDT, YNNKEL (reference sequence). The CDR3 region is CASSSSTASYEQYF. CDR3 in DNA: TGTGCCAGCAGCTCTTCGACAGCTTCCTACGAGCAGTACTTC.

Worth noting for this clonotype: This may come from a read error, since a much larger clone is one base off. This chain uses TRBV20-1 with TRBJ2-5; 10 positions agree with TRBD2. V gave up 3 bases and J gave up 5 bases; unmatched junction bases: 6. CDR3 length: 14 residues. Germline V lookup: CDR1 DFQATT, CDR2 SNEGSKA (reference sequence). The CDR3: CSARPKRGGETQYF. CDR3 bases: TGCAGTGCTAGGCCTAAGCGGGGGGGCGAGACCCAGTACTTC.

In its sample, this clonotype was seen many times. CDR3 in DNA: TGTGCCACCAGTAGGGACAGGGTCACCTACGAGCAGTACTTC. Translating it yields CATSRDRVTYEQYF. This sequence joins TRBV15 and TRBJ2-7, with TRBD1 identical over 9 bases. CDR1 and CDR2 (germline): LNHNV, YYDKDF (reference sequence). Losses at the gene ends were 6 bases for V and 2 bases for J; bases not matched to a gene: 5. The CDR3 is 14 amino acids.

This clonotype appeared many times. The V gene is TRBV9, the J gene TRBJ1-2, with 9 bases identical to TRBD1. The CDR3 spans 18 residues. V was pared by 3 bases and J by 4 bases, with 16 bases of the junction left unmatched. Germline-derived CDR1 and CDR2 are SGDLS and YYNGEE. This chain's CDR3 is CASSGRAGQGQTVYGYTF. The CDR3 DNA is TGTGCCAGCAGCGGGCGAGCGGGACAGGGACAAACGGTCTATGGCTACACCTTC. The variable domain in full, completed from reference TRBV9 and TRBJ1-2, reads DSGVTQTPKHLITATGQRVTLRCSPRSGDLSVYWYQQSLDQGLQFLIQYYNGEERAKGNILERFSAQQFPDLHSELNLSSLELGDSALYFCASSGRAGQGQTVYGYTFGSGTRLTVV.

The rearrangement links TRBV7-9 to TRBJ1-4; D not certain. This CDR3 region has 15 residues. Germline V gene sequence: CDR1 SEHNR, CDR2 FQNEAQ (reference sequence). V was pared by 6 bases and J by 1 base, with 12 bases between. CDR3 nucleotide sequence: TGTGCCAGCAGTACGCCGTCCTTAACTAATGAAAAACTGTTTTTT. Translation gives CASSTPSLTNEKLFF.